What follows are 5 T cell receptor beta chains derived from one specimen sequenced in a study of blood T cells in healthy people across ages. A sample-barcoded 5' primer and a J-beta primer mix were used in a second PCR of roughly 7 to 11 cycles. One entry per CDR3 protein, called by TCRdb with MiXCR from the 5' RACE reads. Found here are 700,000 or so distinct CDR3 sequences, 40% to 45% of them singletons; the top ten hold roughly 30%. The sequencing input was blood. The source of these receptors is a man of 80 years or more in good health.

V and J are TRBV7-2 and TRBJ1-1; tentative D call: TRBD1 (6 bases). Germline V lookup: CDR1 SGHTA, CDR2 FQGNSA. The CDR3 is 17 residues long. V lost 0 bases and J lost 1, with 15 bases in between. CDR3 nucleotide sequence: TGTGCCAGCAGCTTAGCTCTAAGGACAGTGAGGAACACTGAAGCTTTCTTT. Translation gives CASSLALRTVRNTEAFF.

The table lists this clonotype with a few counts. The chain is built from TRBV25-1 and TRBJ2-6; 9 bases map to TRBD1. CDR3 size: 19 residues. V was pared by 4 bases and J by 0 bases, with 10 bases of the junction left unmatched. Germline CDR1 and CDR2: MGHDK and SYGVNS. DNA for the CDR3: TGTGCCAGCAGTGGACGGACCGGGACAGGGAGCTCTGGGGCCAACGTCCTGACTTTC. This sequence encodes CASSGRTGTGSSGANVLTF.

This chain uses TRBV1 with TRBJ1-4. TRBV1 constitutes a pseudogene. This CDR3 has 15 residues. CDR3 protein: CTSSPGGEDVEKLFF. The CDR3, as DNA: TGCACCAGCAGCCCGGGTGGGGAGGACGTTGAAAAACTGTTTTTT.

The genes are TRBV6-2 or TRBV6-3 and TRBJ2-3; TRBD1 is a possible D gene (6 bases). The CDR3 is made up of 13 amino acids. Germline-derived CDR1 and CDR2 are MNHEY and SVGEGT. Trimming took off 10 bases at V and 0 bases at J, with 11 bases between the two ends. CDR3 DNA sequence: TGTGCCACCAGGGGCACTAGCACAGATACGCAGTATTTT. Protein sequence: CATRGTSTDTQYF.

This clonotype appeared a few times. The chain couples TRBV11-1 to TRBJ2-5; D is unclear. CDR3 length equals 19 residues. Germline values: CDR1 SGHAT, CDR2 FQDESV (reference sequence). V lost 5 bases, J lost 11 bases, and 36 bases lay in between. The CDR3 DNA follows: TGTGCCAGCAGCCCTCGACCACTACACTCACAAAACAAACACAATGAGCAGTACTTC. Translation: CASSPRPLHSQNKHNEQYF.